Listed below are T cell receptor beta chains from one sample, sequenced in a study of CD8+ T cells in alopecia areata. Clones were read by immunoSEQ multiplex PCR, and TCRdb kept only the in-frame ones, dropping some. The sample lists about 140,000 clones, around 49% occurring once. Sample: CD4+ T cells sorted from blood, taken at week 0. The receptor source for this set is a human donor with alopecia areata. Each CDR3 is given with its conserved first and last residue. D genes are given only for firm matches. Size is omitted from some rows. Given values are once, few, many or a class for expanded clones.

J gene,V gene,D gene,clone size,CDR3 DNA,CDR3 protein
TRBJ2-7,TRBV30,NA,NA,TGTGCCTGGACGGGGCTTAACGAGCAGTACTTC,CAWTGLNEQYF
TRBJ2-1,TRBV14,TRBD2,few,TGTGCCAGCAGCCTTCTACTCATGCCGGGACTAGCGGGAGTCGGGGTCAATGAGCAGTTCTTC,CASSLLLMPGLAGVGVNEQFF
TRBJ1-1,TRBV18,TRBD1,NA,TGTGCCAGCTCGGTGGAGGGGGCGAACACTGAAGCTTTCTTT,CASSVEGANTEAFF
TRBJ2-7,TRBV25-1,NA,NA,TGTGCCAGCAGTGAATCTTTAGACCCAAGAACGGGCGAGCAGTACTTC,CASSESLDPRTGEQYF
TRBJ1-1,TRBV29-1,NA,few,TGCAGCGTACTCCGGGACACACGGTCTGAAGCTTTCTTT,CSVLRDTRSEAFF
TRBJ2-1,TRBV19,TRBD2,NA,TGTGCCAGTAGTAAAGGGCGGGAGTATGAGCAGTTCTTC,CASSKGREYEQFF
TRBJ2-5,TRBV7-9,NA,few,TGTGCCAGCAGCTTAGGAGACTCGATCCGAGAGACCCAGTACTTC,CASSLGDSIRETQYF
TRBJ2-7,TRBV6-1,TRBD1,NA,TGTGCCAGCAGTGACCCAACGGGACAGGGATCCTACGAGCAGTACTTC,CASSDPTGQGSYEQYF
TRBJ2-1,TRBV29-1,NA,NA,TGCAGCGGAGTTTACAATGAGCAGTTCTTC,CSGVYNEQFF
TRBJ1-2,TRBV30,NA,NA,TGTGCCTGGAGTGACCGGGGTGGCTATGGCTACACCTTC,CAWSDRGGYGYTF
TRBJ1-5,TRBV27,NA,NA,TGTGCCAGCAGTTTATATAGGGGGGTCCAGCCCCAGCATTTT,CASSLYRGVQPQHF
TRBJ2-1,TRBV11-2,NA,few,TGTGCCAGCAGCTTAGTTCGAGTAGACACCTACAATGAGCAGTTCTTC,CASSLVRVDTYNEQFF
TRBJ2-6,TRBV2,TRBD1,NA,TGTGCCTCCCGACAGGGCCCAGGAGGCTCTGGGGCCAACGTCCTGACTTTC,CASRQGPGGSGANVLTF
TRBJ2-7,TRBV6-5,NA,once,TGTGCCAGCAGTTACTCGACTGGGACACTGTACTTC,CASSYSTGTLYF
TRBJ2-2,TRBV11-2,NA,few,TGTGCCAGCACTGAGATTACGAACACCGGGGAGCTGTTTTTT,CASTEITNTGELFF
TRBJ1-4,TRBV27,NA,NA,TGTGCCAGCAGTTCGGGGGCGAAGACGGAGGAAAAACTGTTTTTT,CASSSGAKTEEKLFF
TRBJ2-3,TRBV7-3,NA,NA,TGTGCCAGCAGCCCCCTTGGCGGGAGCACAGATACGCAGTATTTT,CASSPLGGSTDTQYF
TRBJ2-2,TRBV7-2,NA,NA,TGTGCCAGCAGCTTCCTAGCCGGGGAGCTGTTTTTT,CASSFLAGELFF
TRBJ1-5,TRBV29-1,NA,few,TGCAGCGTCCGCGGCGGATCAGGTGGGCCCCAGCATTTT,CSVRGGSGGPQHF
TRBJ2-1,TRBV11-3,TRBD1,many,TGTGCCAGCAGCAGGGACAGTTACTACAATGAGCAGTTCTTC,CASSRDSYYNEQFF
TRBJ2-1,TRBV29-1,TRBD2,few,TGCAGCGTTGAAGGGGATCGGGAGCGGGAGAGGAATGAGCAGTTCTTC,CSVEGDRERERNEQFF
TRBJ2-1,TRBV29-1,TRBD1,few,TGCAGCGTTGAATCGGGACAGGGGGGATCCTACAATGAGCAGTTCTTC,CSVESGQGGSYNEQFF